The T cell receptor (beta chain) under discussion was sequenced for a study of cytomegalovirus exposure and HLA in healthy donors. Findings of the study overall: The study dropped some indistinguishable V segments, TRBV6-2 and TRBV6-3 among them.

The germline V gene has CDR1 MGHDK and CDR2 SYGVNS. Trimming pared 4 bases from V and 4 bases from J, leaving 14 bases between. This CDR3 is built from 15 residues. Of note for this clone: Antigen unknown.

The PCR used 60 Vbeta and 13 Jbeta primers. The repertoire was sequenced with immunoSEQ multiplex PCR; TCRdb's copy has only in-frame clones and lacks some. Of under 150,000 clones in the sample, approximately 72% were seen once. This receptor was identified in a man in his forties or fifties in good health and CMV-seronegative. Sequenced: PBMCs. This chain uses TRBV25-1 with TRBJ1-3, with D unclear. CDR3 protein: CASSARPGLGNTIYF. As DNA, the CDR3 is TGTGCCAGCAGTGCCCGACCGGGTCTCGGAAACACCATATATTTT.